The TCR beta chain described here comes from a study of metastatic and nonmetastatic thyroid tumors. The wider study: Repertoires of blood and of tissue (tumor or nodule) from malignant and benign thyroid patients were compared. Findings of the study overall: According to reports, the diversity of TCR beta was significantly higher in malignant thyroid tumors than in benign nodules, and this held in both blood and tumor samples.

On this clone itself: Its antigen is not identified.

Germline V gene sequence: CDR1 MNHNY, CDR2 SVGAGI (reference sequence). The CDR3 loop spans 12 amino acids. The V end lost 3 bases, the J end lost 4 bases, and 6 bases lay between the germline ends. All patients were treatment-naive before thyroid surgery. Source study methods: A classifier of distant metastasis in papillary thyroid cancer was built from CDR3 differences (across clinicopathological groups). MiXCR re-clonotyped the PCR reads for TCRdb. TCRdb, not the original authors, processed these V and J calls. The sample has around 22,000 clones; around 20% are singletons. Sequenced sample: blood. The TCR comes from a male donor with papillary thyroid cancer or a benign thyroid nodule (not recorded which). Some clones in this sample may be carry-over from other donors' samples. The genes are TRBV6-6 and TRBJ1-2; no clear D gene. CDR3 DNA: TGTGCCAGCAGTTATGGTACCTATGGCTACACCTTC. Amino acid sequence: CASSYGTYGYTF.